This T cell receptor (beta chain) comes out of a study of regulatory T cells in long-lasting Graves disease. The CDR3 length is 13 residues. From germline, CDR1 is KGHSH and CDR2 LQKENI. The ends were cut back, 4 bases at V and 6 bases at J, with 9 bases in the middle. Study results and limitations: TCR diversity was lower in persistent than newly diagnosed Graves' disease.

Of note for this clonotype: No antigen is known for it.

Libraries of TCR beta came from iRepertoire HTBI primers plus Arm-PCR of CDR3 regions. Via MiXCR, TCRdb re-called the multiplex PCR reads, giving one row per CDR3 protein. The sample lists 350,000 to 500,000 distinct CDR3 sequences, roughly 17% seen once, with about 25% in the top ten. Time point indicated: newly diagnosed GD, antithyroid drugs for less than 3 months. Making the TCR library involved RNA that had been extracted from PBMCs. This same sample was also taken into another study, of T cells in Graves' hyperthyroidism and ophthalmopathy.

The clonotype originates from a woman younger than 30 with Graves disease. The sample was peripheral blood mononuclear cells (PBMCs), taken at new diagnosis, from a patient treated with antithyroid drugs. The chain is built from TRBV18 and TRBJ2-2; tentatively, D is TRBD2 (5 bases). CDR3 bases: TGTGCCAGCTCACGTAGGGAGCCCGGGGAGCTGTTTTTT. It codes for CASSRREPGELFF.